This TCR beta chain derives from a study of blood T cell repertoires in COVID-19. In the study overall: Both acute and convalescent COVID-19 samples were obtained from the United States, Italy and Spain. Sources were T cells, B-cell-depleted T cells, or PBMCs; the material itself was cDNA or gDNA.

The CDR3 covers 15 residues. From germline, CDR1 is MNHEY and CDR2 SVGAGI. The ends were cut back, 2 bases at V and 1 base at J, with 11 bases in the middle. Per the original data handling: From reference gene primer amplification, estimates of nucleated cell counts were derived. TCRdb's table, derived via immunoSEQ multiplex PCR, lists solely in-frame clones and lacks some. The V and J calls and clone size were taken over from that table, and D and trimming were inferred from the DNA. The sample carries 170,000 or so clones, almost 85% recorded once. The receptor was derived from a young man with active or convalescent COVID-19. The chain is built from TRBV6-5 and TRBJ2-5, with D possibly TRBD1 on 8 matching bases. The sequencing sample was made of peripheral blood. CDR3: CASSYSGTGQETQYF. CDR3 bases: TGTGCCAGCAGTTACAGCGGGACAGGCCAAGAGACCCAGTACTTC.